This paragraph reports one T cell receptor (beta chain). This clone was counted only a few times. Its cognate antigen has yet to be identified. One base away there is no much larger clone; base qualities are not given. This entry belongs to a study of cytomegalovirus exposure and HLA in healthy donors (dated by TCRdb to about 2017). Some background on the complete study: A later analysis indicated that the roughly 130 validation repertoires were generated on the platform also employed for the 666 repertoires of the first cohort. The aim of the study was to test whether cataloging public T cell receptors could identify signatures of past pathogen exposure. In addition to the first cohort of approximately 670 subjects, a separate validation cohort of 130 or so different subjects was used. The study combined high-throughput TCR immunosequencing, statistical association of individual TCRs with disease status, and machine learning to predict cytomegalovirus infection status.

Libraries were prepared through the immunoSEQ multiplex PCR assay. The published analysis was carried out like this. A statistical classification framework was developed to diagnose cytomegalovirus status using the catalog of TCR beta chain sequences. What TCRdb holds here is the immuneACCESS table cut down to in-frame rearrangements. Part of the clones is not present; checked against another copy, under half of the missing clones reflect an unresolved V gene, and the others are unexplained. V, J and clone size reflect that table, while D and trimming were determined from the DNA. This sample has over 110,000 clones in its table, and around nine tenths of those were observed once. Roughly 10% of the sample is taken by the ten largest. Broader findings and caveats from the paper: A later analysis lacked HLA typing for the validation cohort, so it scored co-occurrence in that cohort across all 120 or so repertoires. The authors suggested that the approach could potentially be generalized to other disease states and immunological phenotypes. The classifier was reported to diagnose cytomegalovirus status with high specificity and sensitivity in both the original and validation cohorts. A few of the identified cytomegalovirus-associated TCR beta chains were confirmed in vitro to be specific for cytomegalovirus antigens. In a later analysis, TCRs clustered in the first cohort were found to also tend to co-occur in the 120 validation repertoires, with 94% of cluster scores above 0. While some public TCRs were present in many individuals, most TCR sequences turned up only very rarely across donors. A total of fewer than 200 TCR beta chains were listed by the study as associated with cytomegalovirus.

The donors were included in the validation cohort of 90 to 150 subjects, a group kept apart from the roughly 700-subject first cohort. The CDR3 starts with the cysteine, ends with the phenylalanine, and has 15 residues. The CDR3 DNA has 45 bases and is translated from base 1. Ends trimmed: V by 5 bases, J by 4 bases; bases unmatched to a gene: 9. For CDR1 and CDR2, the germline V gene (reference sequence) lists MNHNY and SVGAGI. The TCR comes from a man between 18 and 35 years old in good health and CMV-seropositive. This sequence uses TRBV6-6 and TRBJ1-2; 8 central nucleotides agree with TRBD1. The sequenced sample was PBMCs. In nucleotide form, the sequence is TGTGCCAGCAGTCAAGGACAGGGAGGAGGCTATGGCTACACCTTC. This gives the protein CASSQGQGGGYGYTF.